A single sample is the source of the 20 T cell receptor beta chains below, sequenced in a study of cytomegalovirus exposure and HLA in healthy donors. The PCR made use of 60 Vbeta and 13 Jbeta primers. Produced via immunoSEQ multiplex PCR; TCRdb's table is partial and in-frame only. The table has roughly 69,000 clones, roughly 76% seen once. Input material: PBMCs. The receptors here all came from a man in his late teens or twenties in good health and CMV-seronegative.

This chain joins TRBV6-1 and TRBJ1-2, with D perhaps matching TRBD1 (6 bases). Trimming shortened V by 8 bases and J by 8 bases, and 21 bases separated the two germline ends. CDR3 length: 14 residues. Germline V gene sequence: CDR1 MNHNS, CDR2 SASEGT. CDR3 in DNA: TGTGCCAGCTGGGAGGGGGGCTCAGGGAACGGCTACACCTTC. Amino acids: CASWEGGSGNGYTF.

This chain uses TRBV5-1 with TRBJ2-7; no reliable D call. Germline CDR1 is SGHRS and CDR2 is YFSETQ. CDR3 length equals 14 residues. V gave up 3 bases and J gave up 3 bases, with 13 bases separating them. This CDR3 reads CASSSDGSGYEQYF. CDR3 in DNA: TGCGCCAGCAGCTCCGATGGGTCAGGCTACGAGCAGTACTTC.

The chain is built from TRBV6-1 and TRBJ1-1; perhaps TRBD1 as D (5 bases). Germline V CDR1 and CDR2: MNHNS, SASEGT. The ends were cut back, 6 bases at V and 4 bases at J, with 15 bases in the middle. The CDR3 contains 14 residues. The CDR3 sequence: CASRPGRRGTEAFF. Here the CDR3 DNA reads TGTGCCAGCAGACCGGGACGGAGGGGCACTGAAGCTTTCTTT.

The chain links TRBV10-3 to TRBJ2-7; 7 nucleotides line up with TRBD2. Germline V gene sequence: CDR1 ENHRY, CDR2 SYGVKD. With 10 bases clipped from V and 0 bases from J, the junction kept 9 bases outside the gene matches. CDR3 length: 14 amino acids. The CDR3 sequence: CATGWGGDSYEQYF. The CDR3 DNA reads as TGTGCCACCGGTTGGGGGGGGGACTCCTACGAGCAGTACTTC.

The chain combines TRBV5-1 with TRBJ2-3, with TRBD2 matching 13 bases. The CDR3 covers 16 residues. J was trimmed by 2 bases and V by 4 bases; bases with no gene match: 4. Germline assignment: CDR1 SGHRS and CDR2 YFSETQ. The CDR3 region is CASSLGLAGFTDTQYF. Here the CDR3 DNA reads TGCGCCAGCAGCCTGGGACTAGCGGGGTTCACAGATACGCAGTATTTT.

The V gene is TRBV6-6, the J gene TRBJ1-2; 10 bases are shared with TRBD1. CDR1 is MNHNY, CDR2 SVGAGI, per germline (reference sequence). Losses at the gene ends were 2 bases for V and 5 bases for J; bases not matched to a gene: 5. CDR3 size: 15 residues. CDR3: CASSYPTGGLYGYTF. As DNA, the CDR3 is TGTGCCAGCAGTTACCCGACAGGGGGCCTTTATGGCTACACCTTC.

The chain combines TRBV11-2 with TRBJ2-5; the D gene is possibly TRBD2 (5 bases). Germline CDR1 and CDR2: SGHAT and FQNNGV. This CDR3 has 13 residues. V shed 5 bases and J shed 2 bases, with 9 bases lying between them. The CDR3 is CASSPRTQETQYF. The CDR3 DNA follows: TGTGCCAGCAGCCCCCGGACTCAAGAGACCCAGTACTTC.

The chain combines TRBV9 with TRBJ1-4; TRBD1 is a possible D gene (6 bases). Trimming took off 0 bases at V and 5 bases at J, with 23 bases between the two ends. Per the germline V gene, CDR1 is SGDLS and CDR2 is YYNGEE. The CDR3 spans 19 residues. The DNA for the CDR3 is TGTGCCAGCAGCGTAGAGACCCCGGGACAACGGGTGAAGAATGAAAAACTGTTTTTT. It specifies CASSVETPGQRVKNEKLFF. Full variable domain (remainder filled in from reference TRBV9 and TRBJ1-4): DSGVTQTPKHLITATGQRVTLRCSPRSGDLSVYWYQQSLDQGLQFLIQYYNGEERAKGNILERFSAQQFPDLHSELNLSSLELGDSALYFCASSVETPGQRVKNEKLFFGSGTQLSVL.

Only one count was recorded for this clone. V usage is TRBV4-2 and J usage is TRBJ1-5; D uncertain. The germline V gene encodes CDR1 LGHNA and CDR2 YNFKEQ. Trimming stripped 1 base from V and 2 bases from J, with 6 bases between. The CDR3 has 14 amino acids. The CDR3: CASSQGRGNQPQHF. CDR3 coding DNA: TGTGCCAGCAGCCAAGGGAGGGGCAATCAGCCCCAGCATTTT.

The sample holds a few counts of this clone. V gene TRBV18 combines with J gene TRBJ2-7; TRBD1 matches at 10 bases. The germline V gene has CDR1 KGHSH and CDR2 LQKENI. This CDR3 has 16 residues. Germline trimming cut 3 bases from V and 2 bases from J; bases unmatched to any gene: 7. CDR3 in amino acids: CASSPTRGTGAYEQYV. The DNA for the CDR3 is TGTGCCAGCTCACCCACCAGGGGGACAGGGGCCTACGAGCAGTACGTC.

This chain joins TRBV5-1 and TRBJ2-5, with TRBD1 matching 7 bases. The V gene end was trimmed by 4 bases and the J gene end by 3 bases; junction bases not matched to a gene: 9. Germline CDR1 SGHRS, CDR2 YFSETQ. This CDR3 has 15 amino acids. CDR3 sequence reads: CASSVGTADKETQYF. CDR3 coding DNA: TGCGCCAGCAGCGTAGGGACAGCGGATAAAGAGACCCAGTACTTC.

The V and J genes are TRBV29-1 and TRBJ1-5; no definite D call. The CDR3 covers 13 residues. CDR1 is SQVTM, CDR2 ANQGSEA, per germline. Between the trimmed V and J ends, which lost 6 bases and 0 bases, there was a span of 9 bases. CDR3: CSVGVNSNQPQHF. In nucleotides, the CDR3 is TGCAGCGTAGGAGTAAATAGCAATCAGCCCCAGCATTTT.

This clone was seen a single time. V usage is TRBV4-2 and J usage is TRBJ1-2; 9 bases are a match to TRBD1. Germline V gives CDR1 LGHNA, CDR2 YNFKEQ. The length of the CDR3 is 17 residues. Germline trimming cut 3 bases from V and 5 bases from J; bases unmatched to any gene: 13. CDR3 coding DNA: TGTGCCAGCAGCCACCCGAACGTGGACAGGGGCAAGTATGGCTACACCTTC. This sequence encodes CASSHPNVDRGKYGYTF.

As regards this clone: In the same sample, other DNA sequences code for this CDR3. V usage is TRBV28 and J usage is TRBJ1-5; 7 nucleotides agree with TRBD1. The V and J ends lost 2 bases and 2 bases, in that order; junction bases with no gene match: 0. The CDR3 extends over 14 amino acids. The germline V gene has CDR1 MDHEN and CDR2 SYDVKM. The CDR3: CASSLDRGNQPQHF. CDR3 sequence (DNA): TGTGCCAGCAGTTTAGACAGGGGCAATCAGCCCCAGCATTTT.

The gene calls are TRBV30 and TRBJ1-6; 7 nucleotides agree with TRBD1. The CDR3 has 15 residues. Trimming removed 5 bases from V and 2 bases from J; junction bases left unmatched: 6. Germline V gene lookup returns CDR1 GTSNPN and CDR2 SVGIG (reference sequence). The CDR3, as DNA: TGTGCCTGGTCCCTCCAGGGGGCCTATAATTCACCCCTCCACTTT. Protein sequence: CAWSLQGAYNSPLHF.

This chain links TRBV7-9 with TRBJ1-1, with 10 bases matching TRBD1. The CDR3 runs 14 residues. With V trimmed by 5 bases and J by 5 bases, 5 bases remained unmatched. Germline V gives CDR1 SEHNR, CDR2 FQNEAQ (reference sequence). CDR3 sequence (DNA): TGTGCCAGCAGCAGACAGGGGGCAGGGACTGAAGCTTTCTTT. Translated: CASSRQGAGTEAFF.

The chain recombines TRBV5-1 with TRBJ2-7, with 16 positions matching TRBD2. Germline-derived CDR1 and CDR2 are SGHRS and YFSETQ. The CDR3 has 16 residues. V trimming: 3 bases; J trimming: 2 bases; junction bases outside the gene matches: 2. CDR3 nucleotide sequence: TGCGCCAGCAGCTCGGGGACTAGCGGGGGGGCCTACGAGCAGTACGTC. Protein product: CASSSGTSGGAYEQYV.

The chain carries TRBV7-2 and TRBJ1-6; unclear D gene. Trimming removed 3 bases from V and 5 bases from J, with 8 bases in between. The CDR3 is 14 amino acids. CDR1 and CDR2 from the germline V gene are SGHTA and FQGNSA. CDR3 coding DNA: TGTGCCAGCAGCTTTCCGTCGGATAATTCACCCCTCCACTTT. The encoded protein is CASSFPSDNSPLHF.

The V gene is TRBV4-1, the J gene TRBJ2-2; D remains unclear. This CDR3 has 14 residues. The V gene lost 3 bases and the J gene lost 6 bases, with 11 bases spanning the gap. The germline V gene encodes CDR1 MGHRA and CDR2 YSYEKL. CDR3 residues: CASSQPESPGELFF. For the CDR3, the DNA is TGCGCCAGCAGCCAGCCCGAGAGCCCCGGGGAGCTGTTTTTT.

The chain joins TRBV6-5 to TRBJ2-3; 9 positions match TRBD1. V gave up 6 bases and J gave up 4 bases; unmatched junction bases: 8. Germline CDR1 MNHEY, CDR2 SVGAGI. The length of the CDR3 is 15 residues. The CDR3 coding sequence is TGTGCCAGCAGCTACAGGGGGCTCGGTCCAGATACGCAGTATTTT. This translates into CASSYRGLGPDTQYF.